Presented here are 7 T cell receptor beta chains from one specimen sequenced in a study of shared clonotypes between healthy human individuals. Clones were read by immunoSEQ multiplex PCR, and TCRdb kept only the in-frame ones, dropping some. The data show 550,000 to 600,000 clones, with roughly 98% seen just once and around 0.3% held by the top ten. CD45RO negativity and positive selection for CCR7 defined naive CD8 cells, a population that excluded terminally differentiated effector memory CD45RA+ cells. Sequencing was carried out using naive CD8+ T cells sorted from blood. The receptors originated from a man aged 25 to 40 in good health.

Comments on this clone: The identical CDR3 is also encoded by other nucleotide sequences in the sample. J is TRBJ2-1 and V is TRBV29-1, with unresolved D. Trimming shortened V by 4 bases and J by 6 bases, and 10 bases separated the two germline ends. The CDR3 contains 12 residues. The V gene's germline CDR1 is SQVTM and CDR2 ANQGSEA. CDR3 protein: CSVVGLPNEQFF. CDR3 nucleotide sequence: TGCAGCGTTGTAGGGCTCCCCAATGAGCAGTTCTTC.

This clone was seen once. The chain links TRBV7-9 to TRBJ2-1; D tentatively reads TRBD1 or TRBD2 (5 bases each). This CDR3 comprises 17 residues. From germline, CDR1 is SEHNR and CDR2 FQNEAQ (reference sequence). The ends were cut back, 5 bases at V and 9 bases at J, with 26 bases in the middle. The CDR3 protein is CASSNIHGDGRGVEQFF. CDR3 nucleotides: TGTGCCAGCAGCAATATCCACGGGGACGGCCGGGGAGTTGAGCAGTTCTTC.

This clone was detected only once. The J gene is TRBJ2-7, the V gene TRBV2; maybe TRBD2 (6 bases). Trimming left V 4 bases short and J 2 bases short, with 18 bases between. Germline V CDR1 and CDR2: SNHLY, FYNNEI. The CDR3 contains 16 residues. CDR3 amino acids: CASSVDRAGLTYEQYF. The DNA for the CDR3 is TGTGCCAGCAGTGTAGATCGGGCGGGACTCACCTACGAGCAGTACTTC.

The chain has TRBV6-5 and TRBJ2-1, with D possibly matching TRBD1 (6 bases). CDR3 length: 16 residues. V gave up 2 bases and J gave up 8 bases, with 19 bases separating them. Germline CDR1 reads MNHEY; CDR2 reads SVGAGI. The DNA for the CDR3 is TGTGCCAGCAGTTACGTTTTGGGGGCCTCGGTCTATGAGCAGTTCTTC. Amino acids: CASSYVLGASVYEQFF.

As concerns this clone: Other nucleotide sequences from this sample produce the same CDR3. CDR3 DNA sequence: TGTGCCAGCAGTGGAGAGACCCAGTACTTC. Amino acids: CASSGETQYF. The gene calls are TRBV9 and TRBJ2-5; D remains ambiguous. The CDR3 is made up of 10 amino acids. Germline CDR1 reads SGDLS; CDR2 reads YYNGEE. Between the trimmed V and J ends, which lost 5 bases and 4 bases, there was a span of 3 bases.

The chain has TRBV5-6 and TRBJ2-2, with D maybe TRBD1 (5 bases). The CDR3 extends over 16 amino acids. V was trimmed by 0 bases and J by 1 base, leaving 10 bases between them. CDR1 is SGHDT and CDR2 is YYEEEE in the germline V gene. The CDR3 coding sequence is TGTGCCAGCAGCTTGGAGGGGCAGAGGAACACCGGGGAGCTGTTTTTT. This sequence encodes CASSLEGQRNTGELFF.

V is TRBV7-9 and J is TRBJ2-2; D perhaps matches TRBD2 (5 bases). The CDR3 extends over 14 amino acids. Germline V lookup: CDR1 SEHNR, CDR2 FQNEAQ (reference sequence). Trimming removed 4 bases at V and 4 bases at J, with 10 bases between. CDR3 coding DNA: TGTGCCAGCAGCTCCATTACTAGCACCGGGGAGCTGTTTTTT. It encodes CASSSITSTGELFF.